Presented here are 23 T cell receptor beta chains from one specimen sequenced in a study of CXCR3-negative and CXCR3-positive naive CD8 T cells. It was by 5' RACE with UMI labels that the TRB cDNA libraries were prepared. Each CDR3 protein gets one entry in TCRdb, which reprocessed the 5' RACE reads and gives no DNA. This table lists 70,000 to 100,000 distinct CDR3 sequences. The material sequenced was naive CXCR3- CD8+ T cells from blood. The subset denotes: CD45RO-CCR7+CD27+CD95- naive CD8+ T cells lacking CXCR3 (TNR3-). The receptors stem from a human donor in good health. Some clones in this sample may be carry-over from other donors' samples.

The CDR3: CASTPTVTGNTIYF. This sequence joins TRBV4-3 and TRBJ1-3; TCRdb's D call, TRBD1, is unchecked because there is no DNA. The germline V gene encodes CDR1 LGHNA and CDR2 YSLEER. This CDR3 has 14 residues.

V is TRBV29-1 and J is TRBJ2-3. CDR3 length: 12 residues. Germline lookup yields CDR1 SQVTM and CDR2 ANQGSEA. The CDR3 loop is CSVTQTGDTQYF.

V and J are TRBV28 and TRBJ1-1; TCRdb proposes TRBD1, but this gene call is untestable without DNA. This CDR3 is built from 15 residues. Germline V gene sequence: CDR1 MDHEN, CDR2 SYDVKM. CDR3 residues: CASSLTGELGTEAFF.

The V and J genes are TRBV12-3 or TRBV12-4 and TRBJ2-2. The CDR3 has 11 amino acids. The chain's CDR3 is CASRNTGELFF.

The chain has TRBV7-9 and TRBJ2-1; TCRdb proposes TRBD1, but this gene call is untestable without DNA. Germline-derived CDR1 and CDR2 are SEHNR and FQNEAQ (reference sequence). This CDR3 has 16 residues. This CDR3 reads CASSLVGGPAVDEQFF.

The chain is built from TRBV28 and TRBJ2-1; TCRdb's D call, TRBD2, is unchecked because there is no DNA. Germline V gene data show CDR1 as MDHEN and CDR2 as SYDVKM. This CDR3 has 14 residues. The CDR3 sequence: CASGWTSGYNEQFF.

The genes are TRBV6-2 or TRBV6-3 and TRBJ2-7; TCRdb selects TRBD2, and the lack of DNA leaves this call unchecked. Germline V gene lookup returns CDR1 MNHEY and CDR2 SVGEGT. The CDR3 has 15 amino acids. The CDR3 region is CASSYGLAGNYEEYF.

The chain uses TRBV6-5 and TRBJ2-2. Germline CDR1 reads MNHEY; CDR2 reads SVGAGI. The CDR3 covers 13 residues. CDR3: CASSITNTGELFF.

The chain links TRBV5-1 to TRBJ1-2. The CDR3 covers 14 residues. Germline values: CDR1 SGHRS, CDR2 YFSETQ. The CDR3: CASSLRQGHYGYTF.

V is TRBV19 and J is TRBJ2-1. From germline, CDR1 is LNHDA and CDR2 SQIVND (reference sequence). The CDR3 consists of 14 residues. The chain's CDR3 is CASSIAGSYNEQFF.

The chain joins TRBV12-3 or TRBV12-4 to TRBJ2-5; no DNA is available, so the TRBD2 call from TCRdb remains unchecked. The CDR3 extends over 14 amino acids. Here the CDR3 reads CASSLRLAGETQYF.

The chain joins TRBV20-1 to TRBJ1-1; TCRdb's D call of TRBD1 is untestable without DNA. This CDR3 comprises 13 residues. CDR1 is DFQATT, CDR2 SNEGSKA, per germline (reference sequence). The CDR3 is CSAPDRLNTEAFF.

V and J are TRBV28 and TRBJ2-1; the D call from TCRdb, TRBD2, cannot be confirmed without DNA. CDR1 MDHEN and CDR2 SYDVKM come from the germline V gene. The CDR3 totals 17 residues. CDR3 sequence: CASSTMPGLADYNEQFF.

The rearrangement uses TRBV7-9 and TRBJ2-1; TCRdb's D call of TRBD2 is untestable without DNA. In germline, CDR1 is SEHNR, CDR2 FQNEAQ (reference sequence). The CDR3 totals 16 residues. The CDR3 spells CASSQRLAGPWDEQFF.

The rearrangement uses TRBV5-1 and TRBJ2-2; TCRdb names TRBD1, which stays unverified in the absence of DNA. Germline-derived CDR1 and CDR2 are SGHRS and YFSETQ. This CDR3 has 16 amino acids. CDR3 sequence: CASSSDGTINTGELFF.

This rearrangement joins TRBV20-1 to TRBJ2-4; there is no DNA to check the TCRdb D call of TRBD1. The germline gives CDR1 DFQATT, CDR2 SNEGSKA (reference sequence). This CDR3 region has 13 residues. The CDR3 sequence: CSALQGFKNIQYF.

This chain joins TRBV19 and TRBJ1-1. There are 13 residues in the CDR3. Germline V gene data show CDR1 as LNHDA and CDR2 as SQIVND (reference sequence). CDR3 in amino acids: CASSIEGNTEAFF.

The chain uses TRBV29-1 and TRBJ2-3; TCRdb outputs TRBD1, but without DNA this stays unchecked. This CDR3 is 15 amino acids long. From germline, CDR1 is SQVTM and CDR2 ANQGSEA. The CDR3 loop reads CSVEGDSDSTDTQYF.

The chain recombines TRBV7-2 with TRBJ1-1. Germline CDR1 and CDR2: SGHTA and FQGNSA. The CDR3 totals 14 residues. The chain's CDR3 is CASSLATGDTEAFF.

The chain recombines TRBV6-5 with TRBJ2-7; as DNA is missing, the TRBD1 call by TCRdb cannot be tested. There are 14 residues in the CDR3. CDR1 and CDR2 (germline): MNHEY, SVGAGI. CDR3 region: CASRNRGFSYEQYF.

The chain is built from TRBV28 and TRBJ2-7; as DNA is missing, the TRBD2 call by TCRdb cannot be tested. Germline V gives CDR1 MDHEN, CDR2 SYDVKM. The length of the CDR3 is 13 residues. The CDR3 region is CASNAGRSCEQYF.

The chain employs TRBV7-9 and TRBJ2-1; TCRdb's D call of TRBD1 is untestable without DNA. The CDR3 covers 15 residues. Germline CDR1 is SEHNR and CDR2 is FQNEAQ (reference sequence). CDR3 region: CASTSPGVLYNEQFF. The full variable domain, in which reference TRBV7-9 and TRBJ2-1 provide the parts outside the CDR3, is DTGVSQNPRHKITKRGQNVTFRCDPISEHNRLYWYRQTLGQGPEFLTYFQNEAQLEKSRLLSDRFSAERPKGSFSTLEIQRTEQGDSAMYLCASTSPGVLYNEQFFGPGTRLTVL.

V gene TRBV15 combines with J gene TRBJ1-6. The CDR3 length is 12 residues. The V gene's germline CDR1 is LNHNV and CDR2 YYDKDF (reference sequence). CDR3 residues: CATSADNSPLHF. The full variable domain, with the rest looked up from reference TRBV15 and TRBJ1-6, is DAMVIQNPRYQVTQFGKPVTLSCSQTLNHNVMYWYQQKSSQAPKLLFHYYDKDFNNEADTPDNFQSRRPNTSFCFLDIRSPGLGDTAMYLCATSADNSPLHFGNGTRLTVT.